This is a list of T cell receptor beta chains from one sample in a study of early T cells in non-severe SARS-CoV-2 infection. Each CDR3 protein is one row after TCRdb ran MiXCR on the 5' RACE reads. The data show more than 30,000 distinct CDR3 sequences, under 6.5% seen once. The sequencing input was whole blood. These receptors were taken from an adult who was a healthcare worker with PCR-confirmed SARS-CoV-2 infection or an uninfected control (not recorded which). The CDR3 runs from the conserved cysteine through the conserved F or W. Each record gives: CDR3 protein, CDR3 DNA, D gene, J gene, V gene, clone size. D genes are given only for firm matches. A clone size is listed for some rows: how often the clone was seen (once, few, many), or a class if it is expanded.

CASSESSSTDTQYF	TGCGCCAGCAGTGAGAGTTCTAGCACAGATACGCAGTATTTT	.	TRBJ2-3	TRBV10-1	many
CATGGTSYEQYF	TGTGCCACGGGGGGGACCTCCTACGAGCAGTACTTC	TRBD2	TRBJ2-7	TRBV6-2/TRBV6-3	many
CASSRGPHGNTGELFF	TGTGCCAGCAGTCGGGGACCGCATGGGAACACCGGGGAGCTGTTTTTT	.	TRBJ2-2	TRBV12-3/TRBV12-4	.
CASSPPSRVYGYTF	TGTGCCAGCTCACCCCCCTCCAGGGTCTATGGCTACACCTTC	.	TRBJ1-2	TRBV18	.
CASSPSLSGFQETQYF	TGTGCCAGCTCACCATCTCTTAGCGGGTTCCAAGAGACCCAGTACTTC	TRBD2	TRBJ2-5	TRBV18	.
CASSRRGNTGELFF	TGTGCCAGCAGCAGGAGGGGGAACACCGGGGAGCTGTTTTTT	.	TRBJ2-2	TRBV11-2	many
CASSYLGLAEQYF	TGTGCCAGCAGTTACTTAGGACTAGCGGAGCAGTACTTC	TRBD2	TRBJ2-7	TRBV6-2/TRBV6-3	many
CSASSGTGTITDTQYF	TGCAGTGCTAGCTCGGGGACAGGGACAATCACAGATACGCAGTATTTT	TRBD1	TRBJ2-3	TRBV20-1	many
CASSRKGGSHEQYF	TGTGCCAGCAGCCGTAAGGGAGGTTCCCACGAGCAGTACTTC	.	TRBJ2-7	TRBV3-1	.
CSAREDRDEQYF	TGCAGTGCTAGAGAAGACAGGGACGAGCAGTACTTC	TRBD1	TRBJ2-7	TRBV20-1	few
CSVEGLAGGGGTDTQYF	TGCAGCGTTGAGGGACTAGCGGGAGGCGGCGGCACAGATACGCAGTATTTT	TRBD2	TRBJ2-3	TRBV29-1	many
CAWSRSRASEKLFF	TGTGCCTGGAGTCGCAGCCGTGCGAGTGAAAAACTGTTTTTT	.	TRBJ1-4	TRBV30	many
CASSYRPNEKLFF	TGTGCCAGCAGTTATCGGCCAAATGAAAAACTGTTTTTT	.	TRBJ1-4	TRBV6-5	many
CASSPGLAGDYEQYF	TGTGCCAGCTCACCAGGACTAGCGGGAGACTACGAGCAGTACTTC	TRBD2	TRBJ2-7	TRBV18	.
CASSAYGTSGGGTDTQYF	TGTGCCAGCAGCGCTTACGGGACTAGCGGGGGTGGCACAGATACGCAGTATTTT	TRBD2	TRBJ2-3	TRBV7-2	many
CASSQTGYYEQYF	TGTGCCAGCAGTCAGACAGGTTACTACGAGCAGTACTTC	.	TRBJ2-7	TRBV28	few
CASSFARVEQYF	TGTGCCAGCAGCTTCGCGCGGGTAGAGCAGTACTTC	.	TRBJ2-7	TRBV5-6	.
CASSRSGREDTQYF	TGTGCCAGCAGTAGGAGCGGGAGGGAGGATACGCAGTATTTT	TRBD2	TRBJ2-3	TRBV6-1	many
CSVSDRGRWETQYF	TGCAGCGTTTCGGACAGGGGGCGGTGGGAGACCCAGTACTTC	TRBD1	TRBJ2-5	TRBV29-1	many
CASSSPTGAGSDTGELFF	TGTGCCAGCAGCTCCCCCACTGGGGCGGGATCGGACACCGGGGAGCTGTTTTTT	.	TRBJ2-2	TRBV7-2	many
CASSPEPGQGANTEAFF	TGTGCCAGCAGCCCAGAACCGGGACAGGGGGCGAACACTGAAGCTTTCTTT	TRBD1	TRBJ1-1	TRBV3-1	many
CASTRTQTNTGELFF	TGTGCCAGCACCAGGACCCAAACAAACACCGGGGAGCTGTTTTTT	.	TRBJ2-2	TRBV6-6	.
CASSPSRVWTYEQYF	TGTGCCAGCAGCCCTTCGCGGGTCTGGACCTACGAGCAGTACTTC	.	TRBJ2-7	TRBV7-2	many
CASSLVQGPNSPLHF	TGCGCCAGCAGCTTGGTGCAGGGTCCCAATTCACCCCTCCACTTT	.	TRBJ1-6	TRBV5-1	many
CASSSSAGGGEQYF	TGTGCCAGCAGCTCCTCAGCGGGAGGAGGTGAGCAGTACTTC	TRBD2	TRBJ2-7	TRBV6-5	.
CASSLVAGGENIQYF	TGTGCCAGCAGCTTGGTAGCGGGAGGGGAAAACATTCAGTACTTC	TRBD2	TRBJ2-4	TRBV7-2	many
CASKGLQETQYF	TGTGCCAGCAAGGGCCTCCAAGAGACCCAGTACTTC	.	TRBJ2-5	TRBV3-1	many
CAISAPGTAKNIQYF	TGTGCCATCAGTGCCCCCGGGACAGCTAAAAACATTCAGTACTTC	TRBD1	TRBJ2-4	TRBV10-3	many
CASSPHGAGITDTQYF	TGTGCCAGCAGCCCCCACGGGGCAGGGATCACAGATACGCAGTATTTT	.	TRBJ2-3	TRBV7-9	few